This T cell receptor (beta chain) emerged from a study of shared clonotypes between healthy human individuals. The germline V gene encodes CDR1 SGHRS and CDR2 YFSETQ. V gave up 4 bases and J gave up 5 bases, with 12 bases separating them. The length of the CDR3 is 14 residues. Study-level results: Larger richness was generally estimated for naive than memory subsets.

Splitting of each subset's genomic DNA was done evenly across several immunoSEQ plates. The table came from immunoSEQ multiplex PCR; TCRdb's copy has only in-frame clones and leaves some out. The sample includes 600,000 to 750,000 clones, approximately 77% of them seen just once. A remark on this clone: Its specificity is unknown.

The source material was memory CD4+ T cells sorted from blood. As for subset: CD45RA-negative fraction. The sequence was obtained from a woman between 25 and 40 years old in good health. The chain has TRBV5-1 and TRBJ1-4; D gene ambiguous. DNA of the CDR3: TGCGCCAGCAGCACGGGTCCTCCCAATGAAAAACTGTTTTTT. This encodes CASSTGPPNEKLFF.